This entry lists 28 T cell receptor beta chains sequenced from one sample in a study of CD8 T cells in Susac syndrome. Reverse transcription of roughly 0.45 to 1 ug RNA was performed with random hexamers. TCRdb reprocessed the immunoSEQ multiplex PCR reads with MiXCR, giving one entry per CDR3 protein. The sample records some 170,000 distinct CDR3 sequences, about 95% being singletons. Sequenced: CD4+ T cells from PBMCs. The receptors derive from a human donor in good health.

V gene TRBV29-1 combines with J gene TRBJ1-2; possible D gene TRBD1, 5 bases. The CDR3 is made up of 12 amino acids. V lost 3 bases to trimming and J lost 4 bases, with 9 bases between them. Germline-derived CDR1 and CDR2 are SQVTM and ANQGSEA. CDR3 protein: CSVDREGYGYTF. CDR3 DNA: TGCAGCGTTGACAGGGAGGGCTATGGCTACACCTTC.

V gene TRBV5-1 combines with J gene TRBJ2-1; a possible D gene is TRBD1 (6 bases). CDR1 and CDR2 from the germline V gene are SGHRS and YFSETQ. This CDR3 is 15 amino acids long. V was trimmed by 5 bases and J by 2 bases, leaving 14 bases between them. The CDR3 region has the DNA TGCGCCAGCAGAGGGACACCCAACACCTACAATGAGCAGTTCTTC. It yields the protein CASRGTPNTYNEQFF.

The chain couples TRBV7-2 to TRBJ2-7; possible D gene TRBD1, 5 bases. V was trimmed by 1 base and J by 0 bases, leaving 19 bases between them. The CDR3 sequence is 18 residues long. Germline CDR1 SGHTA, CDR2 FQGNSA. The CDR3 nucleotides are TGTGCCAGCAGCTTAGGCCTGGGGCGCTGGGGCAGCTCCTACGAGCAGTACTTC. Its protein product is CASSLGLGRWGSSYEQYF.

In DNA form, the CDR3 reads TGTGCCAGCAGTTACTCGTTCAATGTCAACAATGAGCAGTTCTTC. Protein: CASSYSFNVNNEQFF. V usage is TRBV6-6 and J usage is TRBJ2-1, with unresolved D. The length of the CDR3 is 15 residues. The germline CDR1 and CDR2 sequences are MNHNY and SVGAGI (reference sequence). Trimming shortened V by 0 bases and J by 5 bases, and 11 bases separated the two germline ends.

The V call is TRBV20-1, the J call TRBJ2-4; unclear D gene. The germline V gene has CDR1 DFQATT and CDR2 SNEGSKA (reference sequence). This CDR3 comprises 10 residues. This CDR3 is CSAKLNIQYF. The CDR3 DNA follows: TGCAGCGCAAAATTAAACATTCAGTACTTC.

This rearrangement joins TRBV28 to TRBJ1-1; perhaps TRBD1 as D (5 bases). Between the trimmed V and J ends, which lost 1 base and 6 bases, there was a span of 12 bases. This CDR3 is built from 14 residues. Germline lookup yields CDR1 MDHEN and CDR2 SYDVKM. The CDR3 DNA is TGTGCCAGCAGTTTATCCCCAGGGTGGGCTGAAGCTTTCTTT. As protein: CASSLSPGWAEAFF.

V gene TRBV7-9 combines with J gene TRBJ2-5, with D possibly TRBD2 on 5 matching bases. CDR1 and CDR2 from the germline V gene are SEHNR and FQNEAQ (reference sequence). V lost 4 bases to trimming and J lost 3 bases, with 21 bases between them. The length of the CDR3 is 17 residues. The CDR3 coding sequence is TGTGCCAGCAGCTATAGGGCCCGAGTCCCGGGGAAAGAGACCCAGTACTTC. Protein sequence: CASSYRARVPGKETQYF.

The rearrangement joins TRBV5-1 to TRBJ2-7; D is undetermined. The CDR3 is 14 amino acids. Between the trimmed V and J ends, which lost 0 bases and 0 bases, there was a span of 7 bases. Per the germline V gene, CDR1 is SGHRS and CDR2 is YFSETQ. DNA of the CDR3: TGCGCCAGCAGCTTGGCCCTGGTCTCCTACGAGCAGTACTTC. This sequence encodes CASSLALVSYEQYF.

This chain uses TRBV7-2 with TRBJ2-5; TRBD2 is a possible D gene (6 bases). The CDR3 has 16 amino acids. Trimming left V 1 base short and J 5 bases short, with 17 bases between. CDR1 SGHTA and CDR2 FQGNSA come from the germline V gene. As DNA, the CDR3 is TGTGCCAGCAGCTTAGGGGGAAGGGGTGGAGGGGAGACCCAGTACTTC. Translated: CASSLGGRGGGETQYF.

This rearrangement joins TRBV18 to TRBJ2-3; D unresolved. This CDR3 has 14 residues. Germline V CDR1 and CDR2: KGHSH, LQKENI. V lost 6 bases and J lost 2, with 12 bases in between. CDR3 residues: CASSRSPTTDTQYF. The CDR3 DNA is TGTGCCAGCTCCCGATCCCCCACCACAGATACGCAGTATTTT. The full variable domain, with the rest looked up from reference TRBV18 and TRBJ2-3, is NAGVMQNPRHLVRRRGQEARLRCSPMKGHSHVYWYRQLPEEGLKFMVYLQKENIIDESGMPKERFSAEFPKEGPSILRIQQVVRGDSAAYFCASSRSPTTDTQYFGPGTRLTVL.

The chain employs TRBV20-1 and TRBJ2-1; 8 nucleotides line up with TRBD1. The CDR3 length is 13 residues. Germline V gene sequence: CDR1 DFQATT, CDR2 SNEGSKA (reference sequence). Losses at the gene ends were 8 bases for V and 6 bases for J; bases not matched to a gene: 9. The DNA for the CDR3 is TGCAGTACCGAACGCGACAGGGGCAATGAGCAGTTCTTC. The encoded protein is CSTERDRGNEQFF.

The gene calls are TRBV18 and TRBJ2-3, with TRBD2 identical over 9 bases. The germline gives CDR1 KGHSH, CDR2 LQKENI. The CDR3 contains 16 residues. The V and J ends lost 6 bases and 1 base, in that order; junction bases with no gene match: 8. CDR3 protein: CASSLPVAGGTDTQYF. Here the CDR3 DNA reads TGTGCCAGCTCCCTACCGGTAGCGGGAGGCACAGATACGCAGTATTTT.

This chain links TRBV20-1 with TRBJ2-7, with unresolved D. Trimming removed 0 bases at V and 6 bases at J, with 9 bases between. The CDR3 runs to 12 residues. Germline V CDR1 and CDR2: DFQATT, SNEGSKA (reference sequence). For the CDR3, the DNA is TGCAGTGCTAGAGAGGTAGCCTCCGAGCAGTACTTC. Translating it yields CSAREVASEQYF.

The gene calls are TRBV6-5 and TRBJ1-1, with D hard to call. Trimming removed 2 bases at V and 5 bases at J, with 6 bases between. Germline CDR1 is MNHEY and CDR2 is SVGAGI. The CDR3 is made up of 12 amino acids. The DNA of the CDR3 is TGTGCCAGCAGTTACCCGCCGACTGAAGCTTTCTTT. Encoded protein: CASSYPPTEAFF.

The V gene is TRBV30, the J gene TRBJ1-2; no clear D gene. The V end lost 3 bases, the J end lost 3 bases, and 2 bases lay between the germline ends. The CDR3 extends over 10 amino acids. CDR1 is GTSNPN, CDR2 SVGIG, per germline (reference sequence). The DNA of the CDR3 is TGTGCCTGGAGGGACTATGGCTACACCTTC. This translates into CAWRDYGYTF. Drawing the rest from reference TRBV30 and TRBJ1-2, the complete variable domain is SQTIHQWPATLVQPVGSPLSLECTVEGTSNPNLYWYRQAAGRGLQLLFYSVGIGQISSEVPQNLSASRPQDRQFILSSKKLLLSDSGFYLCAWRDYGYTFGSGTRLTVV.

This sequence joins TRBV19 and TRBJ1-2; possible D gene TRBD1, 6 bases. The CDR3 covers 14 residues. Germline-derived CDR1 and CDR2 are LNHDA and SQIVND (reference sequence). With 8 bases removed from V and 7 bases from J, the gap between germline ends came to 20 bases. The CDR3 DNA is TGTGCCAGTGGACTCCGAGGGACAAGTAGTGGCTACACCTTC. Amino acid sequence: CASGLRGTSSGYTF.

The V and J genes are TRBV20-1 and TRBJ2-5; D may be TRBD2 (5 bases). The V gene lost 3 bases and the J gene lost 2 bases, with 10 bases spanning the gap. CDR1 is DFQATT and CDR2 is SNEGSKA in the germline V gene (reference sequence). The CDR3 length is 13 residues. CDR3 nucleotide sequence: TGCAGTGCTAGTTGGAGGCCTCAAGAGACCCAGTACTTC. The encoded protein is CSASWRPQETQYF.

J is TRBJ1-1 and V is TRBV5-6; D remains ambiguous. Germline V gene data show CDR1 as SGHDT and CDR2 as YYEEEE. CDR3 length: 12 residues. V lost 1 base and J lost 4, with 5 bases in between. This CDR3 reads CASSLTSTEAFF. DNA for the CDR3: TGTGCCAGCAGCTTGACCAGCACTGAAGCTTTCTTT.

V is TRBV30 and J is TRBJ1-5, with D hard to call. Germline V lookup: CDR1 GTSNPN, CDR2 SVGIG (reference sequence). CDR3 length: 14 amino acids. The germline V and J ends were trimmed by 1 base and 4 bases, with 11 bases remaining between them. The CDR3 DNA reads TGTGCCTGGAGTGGAGGGCTGGGTAATCAGCCCCAGCATTTT. Translation gives CAWSGGLGNQPQHF.

The genes are TRBV25-1 and TRBJ2-3; 8 bases map to TRBD1. Germline values: CDR1 MGHDK, CDR2 SYGVNS. The CDR3 contains 16 residues. V lost 3 bases, J lost 0 bases, and 5 bases stayed unmatched. The CDR3 DNA sequence: TGTGCCAGCAGTGAGTCGGGACAGGCTAGCACAGATACGCAGTATTTT. Translating it yields CASSESGQASTDTQYF.

The chain's CDR3 is CASSQDGSRTEAFF. In nucleotides, the CDR3 is TGTGCCAGCAGCCAAGACGGGTCGAGGACTGAAGCTTTCTTT. The rearrangement uses TRBV14 and TRBJ1-1; unclear D gene. Germline V CDR1 and CDR2: SGHDN, FVKESK. V dropped 0 bases and J dropped 5 bases, with 10 bases sitting between them. The CDR3 runs to 14 residues.

The CDR3 bases are TGCAGTGCCACACGACAGGGGGTTAGCAATCAGCCCCAGCATTTT. Translating it yields CSATRQGVSNQPQHF. This chain uses TRBV20-1 with TRBJ1-5; 9 positions match TRBD1. J was trimmed by 0 bases and V by 6 bases; bases with no gene match: 6. The CDR3 runs 15 residues. Germline assignment: CDR1 DFQATT and CDR2 SNEGSKA (reference sequence).

The chain employs TRBV29-1 and TRBJ2-2; the match to TRBD1 covers 9 bases. Germline V gene lookup returns CDR1 SQVTM and CDR2 ANQGSEA. The junction had 3 bases not matched to a gene; V was cut back by 4 bases and J by 3 bases. The CDR3 has 14 amino acids. Here the CDR3 DNA reads TGCAGCGTTGGTCGGACAGGGGACACCGGGGAGCTGTTTTTT. Encoded protein: CSVGRTGDTGELFF.

This clonotype was seen just once. The V gene is TRBV20-1, the J gene TRBJ2-7; 7 nucleotides align to TRBD2. This CDR3 region has 16 residues. The V gene end was trimmed by 3 bases and the J gene end by 0 bases; junction bases not matched to a gene: 11. Germline values: CDR1 DFQATT, CDR2 SNEGSKA (reference sequence). The DNA for the CDR3 is TGCAGTGCTAGCGGGATTCCCGGGAGGAGCTCCTACGAGCAGTACTTC. This sequence encodes CSASGIPGRSSYEQYF.

This chain uses TRBV7-6 with TRBJ2-5; TRBD2 matches 12 bases. This CDR3 spans 15 amino acids. Germline assignment: CDR1 SGHVS and CDR2 FNYEAQ. The J segment lost 4 bases and the V segment lost 5 bases, leaving 5 bases of the junction unmatched. CDR3: CASSTTSGRVETQYF. The CDR3 bases are TGTGCCAGCAGCACGACTAGCGGGAGAGTAGAGACCCAGTACTTC.

The genes are TRBV20-1 and TRBJ2-2; TRBD2 agrees at 9 bases. This CDR3 comprises 15 residues. Looked up from germline, CDR1 is DFQATT and CDR2 is SNEGSKA (reference sequence). V shed 3 bases and J 1 base; nucleotides not matched to a gene: 3. CDR3 region: CSASGGRGNTGELFF. For the CDR3, the DNA is TGCAGTGCTAGTGGCGGGAGGGGGAACACCGGGGAGCTGTTTTTT.

V gene TRBV27 combines with J gene TRBJ2-7; TRBD2 matches 14 bases. Looked up from germline, CDR1 is MNHEY and CDR2 is SMNVEV (reference sequence). This CDR3 region has 16 residues. V shed 8 bases and J 3 bases; nucleotides not matched to a gene: 9. The CDR3 here is CASGARGTSGSYEQYF. The DNA for the CDR3 is TGTGCCAGCGGAGCTCGCGGGACTAGCGGGAGCTACGAGCAGTACTTC.

This chain uses TRBV29-1 with TRBJ2-2; 9 nucleotides agree with TRBD1. J was trimmed by 6 bases and V by 5 bases; bases with no gene match: 7. The CDR3 is 14 amino acids. In germline, CDR1 is SQVTM, CDR2 ANQGSEA. The CDR3 loop is CSVRTGGFAGELFF. CDR3 nucleotide sequence: TGCAGCGTTAGAACAGGGGGCTTCGCCGGGGAGCTGTTTTTT.